These 20 T cell receptor beta chains were all obtained from the same sample, sequenced in a study of T cell repertoires in aging, cancer and after chemotherapy. Multiplex touch-down PCR with TRB-A/B primers amplified rearranged V-D-J TRB sequences. MiXCR, applied by TCRdb to the multiplex PCR reads, yields one record per CDR3 protein. The table has some 3,000 distinct CDR3 sequences, roughly 34% seen once. The template was genomic DNA from peripheral blood, not RNA. The sequencing sample was made of blood. These receptors were collected from a human donor with a solid tumor.

V usage is TRBV24-1 and J usage is TRBJ2-7; D unresolved. CDR3 length equals 16 residues. Germline V lookup: CDR1 KGHDR, CDR2 SFDVKD. The V end was cut by 3 bases, the J end by 7 bases, with 21 bases between. The DNA of the CDR3 is TGTGCCACCAGTGATCGTGACATTCAGCTTTACAATGAGCAGTACTTC. Encoded protein: CATSDRDIQLYNEQYF.

The chain couples TRBV7-2 to TRBJ1-5; 7 nucleotides agree with TRBD1. Germline values: CDR1 SGHTA, CDR2 FQGNSA. V lost 0 bases to trimming and J lost 4 bases; unmatched junction nucleotides: 0. The CDR3 spans 14 residues. The CDR3 reads CASSLATGNQPQHF. The CDR3, as DNA: TGTGCCAGCAGCTTAGCGACAGGGAATCAGCCCCAGCATTTT. Using reference TRBV7-2 and TRBJ1-5 for the parts outside the CDR3, the full variable domain is GAGVSQSPSNKVTEKGKDVELRCDPISGHTALYWYRQSLGQGLEFLIYFQGNSAPDKSGLPSDRFSAERTGGSVSTLTIQRTQQEDSAVYLCASSLATGNQPQHFGDGTRLSIL.

By its share, this clonotype is medium-sized. The V call is TRBV5-5, the J call TRBJ2-2; possibly TRBD2 for D (6 bases). Between the trimmed V and J ends, which lost 4 bases and 4 bases, there was a span of 11 bases. Germline loops: CDR1 SGHKS, CDR2 YYEKEE (reference sequence). The CDR3 is made up of 14 amino acids. The CDR3 coding sequence is TGTGCCAGCAGCCTACTAGCAGGCACCGGGGAGCTGTTTTTT. This sequence encodes CASSLLAGTGELFF.

This chain connects TRBV20-1 to TRBJ2-3; D is possibly TRBD1 (5 bases). Germline lookup yields CDR1 DFQATT and CDR2 SNEGSKA (reference sequence). The V and J ends lost 7 bases and 4 bases respectively, with 18 bases between them. The CDR3 sequence is 14 residues long. The CDR3 nucleotides read TGCAGTGTCTGTTGCAGGGATGGCGCAGATACGCAGTATTTT. Its protein product is CSVCCRDGADTQYF.

This sequence joins TRBV5-6 and TRBJ2-5; D possibly corresponds to TRBD2 (7 bases). This CDR3 comprises 15 residues. V was clipped by 4 bases and J by 2 bases, with 15 bases between them. Germline loops: CDR1 SGHDT, CDR2 YYEEEE. The CDR3 DNA reads as TGTGCCAGCAGCCGGGCCGGGGGGACACAAGAGACCCAGTACTTC. Translating gives CASSRAGGTQETQYF.

V gene TRBV19 combines with J gene TRBJ2-3, with D unclear. Trimming removed 3 bases at V and 3 bases at J, with 13 bases between. CDR3 length: 15 amino acids. CDR1 and CDR2 (germline): LNHDA, SQIVND (reference sequence). The CDR3 DNA follows: TGTGCCAGTAGTATTACGGGTGAGCTAACAGATACGCAGTATTTT. This codes for CASSITGELTDTQYF.

This clonotype is medium-sized (0.01 to 0.1%) in the sample. This chain links TRBV11-1 with TRBJ2-3; D possibly matches TRBD1 or TRBD2 (5 bases each). Between the trimmed V and J ends, which lost 5 bases and 3 bases, there was a span of 12 bases. Germline V CDR1 and CDR2: SGHAT, FQDESV (reference sequence). The length of the CDR3 is 14 residues. The CDR3 DNA sequence: TGTGCCAGCAGCATGGGACGGCAAACAGATACGCAGTATTTT. It encodes CASSMGRQTDTQYF. Full variable domain (remainder filled in from reference TRBV11-1 and TRBJ2-3): EAEVAQSPRYKITEKSQAVAFWCDPISGHATLYWYRQILGQGPELLVQFQDESVVDDSQLPKDRFSAERLKGVDSTLKIQPAELGDSAMYLCASSMGRQTDTQYFGPGTRLTVL.

V gene TRBV12-3 or TRBV12-4 combines with J gene TRBJ2-2; TRBD1 matches at 7 bases. V trimming: 4 bases; J trimming: 6 bases; junction bases outside the gene matches: 11. The CDR3 covers 16 residues. The CDR3 DNA follows: TGTGCCAGCAGTTACTACGCAGGGGGACGCGCCGGGGAGCTGTTTTTT. Its protein product is CASSYYAGGRAGELFF.

This clonotype was observed a few times. The CDR3: CATSDSTVTSYNEQFF. CDR3 DNA sequence: TGTGCCACCAGTGATTCAACAGTTACCTCCTACAATGAGCAGTTCTTC. The chain recombines TRBV24-1 with TRBJ2-1; no definite D call. V lost 2 bases to trimming and J lost 0 bases, with 10 bases between them. CDR3 length: 16 residues. Germline values: CDR1 KGHDR, CDR2 SFDVKD.

This chain links TRBV5-4 with TRBJ1-1, with D possibly matching TRBD1 (5 bases). Germline V gives CDR1 SGHNT, CDR2 YYREEE (reference sequence). With 0 bases removed from V and 1 base from J, the gap between germline ends came to 10 bases. The CDR3 is 15 amino acids. Here the CDR3 reads CASSLEGRGNTEAFF. In DNA, the CDR3 is TGTGCCAGCAGCTTGGAGGGGCGGGGGAACACTGAAGCTTTCTTT.

This clonotype was recorded a few times. The chain uses TRBV5-6 and TRBJ1-5; TRBD1 aligns across 8 bases. Germline CDR1 reads SGHDT; CDR2 reads YYEEEE. After removal of 7 bases from V and 4 bases from J, the junction contained 7 bases not matched to a gene. This CDR3 contains 14 residues. The CDR3 region is CASAPGQANQPQHF. Here the CDR3 DNA reads TGTGCCAGCGCCCCGGGACAGGCGAATCAGCCCCAGCATTTT.

V gene TRBV29-1 combines with J gene TRBJ1-2; 9 bases are shared with TRBD1. From germline, CDR1 is SQVTM and CDR2 ANQGSEA. The V gene end was trimmed by 3 bases and the J gene end by 4 bases; junction bases not matched to a gene: 6. The CDR3 has 14 residues. Here the CDR3 reads CSVDVGTGTYGYTF. For the CDR3, the DNA is TGCAGCGTTGACGTAGGGACAGGGACCTATGGCTACACCTTC.

The rearrangement uses TRBV5-1 and TRBJ2-2; D remains ambiguous. This CDR3 has 15 amino acids. V lost 1 base to trimming and J lost 4 bases, with 11 bases between them. From germline, CDR1 is SGHRS and CDR2 YFSETQ. The CDR3 here is CASSLFSGATGELFF. DNA for the CDR3: TGCGCCAGCAGCTTGTTCTCAGGAGCCACCGGGGAGCTGTTTTTT.

The rearrangement joins TRBV15 to TRBJ2-7, with 8 bases matching TRBD2. Germline-derived CDR1 and CDR2 are LNHNV and YYDKDF (reference sequence). The V gene end was trimmed by 1 base and the J gene end by 7 bases; junction bases not matched to a gene: 6. The CDR3 runs to 14 residues. The CDR3: CATSRGGSGGEQYF. The CDR3 DNA reads TGTGCCACCAGCAGAGGGGGGTCGGGGGGGGAGCAGTACTTC.

The chain is built from TRBV5-6 and TRBJ1-5; D unclear. CDR1 and CDR2 (germline): SGHDT, YYEEEE. The CDR3 is 15 residues long. Trimming shortened V by 3 bases and J by 3 bases, and 13 bases separated the two germline ends. DNA of the CDR3: TGTGCCAGCAGCTATGGAGGGAGGTACAATCAGCCCCAGCATTTT. This codes for CASSYGGRYNQPQHF.

This clonotype was counted a few times. This chain links TRBV5-1 with TRBJ1-4; 7 nucleotides match TRBD1. Germline trimming cut 2 bases from V and 6 bases from J; bases unmatched to any gene: 10. CDR3 length: 16 amino acids. Germline CDR1 SGHRS, CDR2 YFSETQ. DNA of the CDR3: TGCGCCAGCAGCTTAATAACAGGGGAGGGCGATGAAAAACTGTTTTTT. This gives the protein CASSLITGEGDEKLFF.

The chain couples TRBV19 to TRBJ2-3; D not certain. Germline V gene data show CDR1 as LNHDA and CDR2 as SQIVND (reference sequence). This CDR3 is 11 amino acids long. Trimming removed 5 bases at V and 5 bases at J, with 5 bases between. The CDR3 sequence: CASSPLDTQYF. The CDR3 DNA reads as TGTGCCAGTAGTCCACTAGATACGCAGTATTTT.

This clonotype was detected only a few times. This chain links TRBV5-6 with TRBJ1-3; TRBD1 matches at 7 bases. Per germline, CDR1 SGHDT and CDR2 YYEEEE. The CDR3 is 17 residues long. V trimming: 2 bases; J trimming: 0 bases; junction bases outside the gene matches: 8. Here the CDR3 reads CASSFTGAHISGNTIYF. DNA of the CDR3: TGTGCCAGCAGCTTCACAGGGGCCCACATCTCTGGAAACACCATATATTTT.

The chain joins TRBV5-6 to TRBJ2-5; D may be TRBD1 (5 bases). Trimming stripped 4 bases from V and 0 bases from J, with 16 bases between. The CDR3 contains 16 residues. Germline V lookup: CDR1 SGHDT, CDR2 YYEEEE. CDR3 region: CASSRYSGFYQETQYF. The DNA of the CDR3 is TGTGCCAGCAGCCGTTACTCAGGGTTTTACCAAGAGACCCAGTACTTC.

By share of the sample, this clonotype is medium-sized. The chain couples TRBV13 to TRBJ2-2, with no clear D. The CDR3 length is 15 residues. Trimming removed 4 bases at V and 4 bases at J, with 13 bases between. The germline CDR1 and CDR2 sequences are PRHDT and FYEKMQ (reference sequence). CDR3 amino acids: CASSSPPGPTGELFF. Written as DNA, the CDR3 is TGTGCCAGCAGCTCCCCGCCTGGGCCCACCGGGGAGCTGTTTTTT.